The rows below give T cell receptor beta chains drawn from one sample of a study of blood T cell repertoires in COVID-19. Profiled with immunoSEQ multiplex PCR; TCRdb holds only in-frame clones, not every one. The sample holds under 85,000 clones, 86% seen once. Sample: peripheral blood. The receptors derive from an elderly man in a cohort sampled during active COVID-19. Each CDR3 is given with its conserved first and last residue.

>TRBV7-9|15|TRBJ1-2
CASSFPGQSPYGYTF
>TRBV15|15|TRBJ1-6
CATSRGRDRNSPLHF
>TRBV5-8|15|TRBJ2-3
CASSWTGRSTDTQYF
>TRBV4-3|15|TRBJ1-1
CASSQRGPERTEAFF
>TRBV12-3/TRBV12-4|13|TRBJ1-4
CASILGTEEKLFF
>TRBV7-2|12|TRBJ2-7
CASSSGYYEQYF
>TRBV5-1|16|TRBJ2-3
CASSLVAGKRTDTQYF
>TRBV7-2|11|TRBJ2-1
CASTEVNEQFF
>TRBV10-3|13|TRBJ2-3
CAISTGDRNTQYF
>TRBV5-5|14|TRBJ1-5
CASSTEGRNQPQHF
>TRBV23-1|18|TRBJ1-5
CASSQELGTGINNQPQHF
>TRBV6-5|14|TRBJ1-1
CASRLTATNTEAFF
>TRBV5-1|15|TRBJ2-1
CASSLEAGGAFEQFF
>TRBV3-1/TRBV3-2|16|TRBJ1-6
CASSQATGTANSPLHF
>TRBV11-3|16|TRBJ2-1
CASSEGLAGVYNEQFF
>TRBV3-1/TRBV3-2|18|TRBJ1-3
CASSQTPKRASLGNTIYF
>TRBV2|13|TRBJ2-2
CASRVTGEGELFF
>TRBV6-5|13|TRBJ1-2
CASRPTGGYGYTF
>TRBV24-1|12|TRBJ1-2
CATSESRGGYTF
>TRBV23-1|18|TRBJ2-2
CASSQSDGTEINTGELFF
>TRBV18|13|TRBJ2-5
CASLGDLGETQYF
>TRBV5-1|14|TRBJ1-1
CASSLPGWNTEAFF
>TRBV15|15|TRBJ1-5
CATNPDRYSNQPQHF
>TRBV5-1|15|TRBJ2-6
CASSRGQSGANVLTF
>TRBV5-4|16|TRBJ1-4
CASSLNRGGANEKLFF
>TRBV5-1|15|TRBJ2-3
CASSLEPGYTDTQYF
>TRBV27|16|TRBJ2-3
CASSPLRRGYEDTQYF
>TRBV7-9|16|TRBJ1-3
CASTTGKGNSGNTIYF
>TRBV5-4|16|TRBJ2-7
CASSLAASGGAYEQYF
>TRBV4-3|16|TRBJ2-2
CASNQRDRDLSGELFF
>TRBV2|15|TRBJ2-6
CASTYGDSGANVLTF
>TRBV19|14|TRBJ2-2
CASSVTRGTGELFF